Below are 5 T cell receptor beta chains sequenced from a single sample in a study of blood T cell repertoires in COVID-19. The protocol was immunoSEQ multiplex PCR, while the TCRdb copy is restricted to in-frame clones and leaves out a portion. Of 220,000 or so clones in the sample, roughly 84% were seen once. The specimen was PBMCs or T cells enriched from blood (not recorded which). All receptors come from a woman in her 40s who had recovered from COVID-19.

The chain is built from TRBV4-1 and TRBJ2-4; 10 positions match TRBD1. J was trimmed by 2 bases and V by 1 base; bases with no gene match: 5. The CDR3 spans 17 residues. Germline lookup yields CDR1 MGHRA and CDR2 YSYEKL. This chain's CDR3 is CASSQAGDRGTKNIQYF. DNA for the CDR3: TGCGCCAGCAGCCAAGCTGGGGACAGGGGAACCAAAAACATTCAGTACTTC.

The chain employs TRBV3-1 (or the pseudogene TRBV3-2) and TRBJ2-1; D gene uncertain. The V and J ends lost 1 base and 6 bases respectively, with 10 bases between them. Per germline, CDR1 LGHDT and CDR2 YNNKEL (reference sequence). The CDR3 covers 14 residues. Here the CDR3 reads CASSQGGSTNEQFF. As DNA, the CDR3 is TGTGCCAGCAGCCAAGGAGGTAGTACCAATGAGCAGTTCTTC.

The chain carries TRBV7-9 and TRBJ2-3; no definite D call. Trimming took off 3 bases at V and 2 bases at J, with 9 bases between the two ends. The CDR3 extends over 14 amino acids. The germline CDR1 and CDR2 sequences are SEHNR and FQNEAQ (reference sequence). The CDR3, as DNA: TGTGCCAGCAGCTTGCCCCGAGACACAGATACGCAGTATTTT. Its protein is CASSLPRDTDTQYF.

The J gene is TRBJ2-7, the V gene TRBV7-3; 13 bases map to TRBD2. The CDR3 has 15 residues. Per germline, CDR1 SGHTA and CDR2 FQGTGA. V shed 5 bases and J 6 bases; nucleotides not matched to a gene: 7. CDR3 in amino acids: CASSAGGLAGFEQYF. CDR3 DNA: TGTGCCAGCAGCGCAGGGGGACTAGCGGGGTTCGAGCAGTACTTC.

As for this clone: This specimen includes other DNA sequences encoding the same CDR3. This sequence joins TRBV18 and TRBJ1-1, with 8 bases fitting TRBD1. This CDR3 spans 14 amino acids. Germline V CDR1 and CDR2: KGHSH, LQKENI. Unmatched junction bases numbered 4, after V lost 6 bases and J lost 1 base. CDR3 nucleotide sequence: TGTGCCAGCTCTCCGACAGGGGAGAACACTGAAGCTTTCTTT. Amino acids: CASSPTGENTEAFF.